The present TCR beta chain was sequenced within a study of Tregs in tolerant kidney transplant recipients. Study results and caveats: The small number of patients limits these findings pending further validation. Biological reproducibility was not directly addressed in this study.

Only in-frame clones appear in the TCRdb table, and some are missing; sequencing was by immunoSEQ multiplex PCR. This table holds roughly 250,000 clones, about 80% found once. The CDR3 length is 14 residues. Germline CDR1 reads SNHLY; CDR2 reads FYNNEI. Trimming removed 11 bases at V and 0 bases at J, with 16 bases between. As regards this clone: Its antigen remains unidentified.

This receptor was taken from a human donor in good health. The rearrangement uses TRBV2 and TRBJ1-2; D gene unclear. The sequenced sample was CD4+ T cells from blood. The CDR3 bases are TGTGCCCTGGGCGGGCCAGCTGCTAACTATGGCTACACCTTC. This gives the protein CALGGPAANYGYTF. The variable domain in full, with the rest retrieved from reference TRBV2 and TRBJ1-2, is EPEVTQTPSHQVTQMGQEVILRCVPISNHLYFYWYRQILGQKVEFLVSFYNNEISEKSEIFDDQFSVERPDGSNFTLKIRSTKLEDSAMYFCALGGPAANYGYTFGSGTRLTVV.